This TCR beta chain emerged from a study of shared clonotypes between healthy human individuals. For every subset, genomic DNA was evenly distributed across several immunoSEQ plates. Replicate sorted-subset PCRs were loaded with around 220 ng DNA, 29,000 or so T cell genomes. Clones were sequenced by immunoSEQ multiplex PCR, and TCRdb holds only the in-frame ones, with some missing. The table lists about 1 million clones, about three quarters of them singletons. This CDR3 has 16 amino acids. Germline V gene data show CDR1 as SGHTA and CDR2 as FQGNSA. Trimming removed 3 bases at V and 9 bases at J, with 21 bases between. This clone was counted a few times.

Material: memory CD4+ T cells sorted from blood. Subset given: CD45RA-negative fraction. The chain recombines TRBV7-2 with TRBJ2-1; D is ambiguous. The sequence was obtained from a man in his late teens or twenties in good health. The CDR3 nucleotides are TGTGCCAGCAGCTTGCCGCACGTCCTAGAAGCCGGTGAGCAGTTCTTC. Translated: CASSLPHVLEAGEQFF.